This T cell receptor beta chain was documented in a study of neurological immune-mediated disorders. Many counts were recorded for this clonotype. Germline V gene sequence: CDR1 MNHEY, CDR2 SVGAGI. V lost 6 bases and J lost 3, with 12 bases in between. CDR3 length equals 13 residues. A single run covered 15-18 subjects with over 200 million TCR-beta sequences. TCRdb fed the 5' RACE reads into MiXCR, producing one record per CDR3 protein. The table has roughly 60,000 distinct CDR3 sequences, around 3.5% seen once; the top ten hold under 3.5%. The sequenced sample consisted of PBMCs. The chain joins TRBV6-5 to TRBJ2-7, with D maybe TRBD1 (6 bases). The receptor's source is a woman aged 25 to 39 with multiple sclerosis. The CDR3 is CASRQGRVYEQYF. CDR3 DNA: TGTGCCAGCAGACAGGGAAGGGTCTACGAGCAGTACTTC.